These T cell receptor beta chains were read from a single sample in a study of response to subunit inactivated influenza vaccine. One entry per CDR3 protein, called by TCRdb with MiXCR from the RT-PCR reads. Of a few hundred thousand distinct CDR3 sequences in the sample, roughly 15% were seen once. Source: PBMCs from blood, taken 12 days after vaccination. The origin of the receptors is a man aged 50 or older who received an inactivated influenza vaccine. Both conserved end residues are part of each CDR3. A D gene is named only where the DNA matches it firmly. Size is omitted from some rows. Given values are once, few, many or a class for expanded clones.

J: TRBJ2-2; size: few; D: -; V: TRBV12-3/TRBV12-4; DNA: TGTGCCAGCAGTCCCAGACACACCGGGGAGCTGTTTTTT; CDR3: CASSPRHTGELFF
J: TRBJ2-1; size: once; D: TRBD2; V: TRBV10-3; DNA: TGTGCCATCAGCGGACTAGCGGGAGGCCCTTACAATGAGCAGTTCTTC; CDR3: CAISGLAGGPYNEQFF
J: TRBJ2-5; size: -; D: -; V: TRBV4-2; DNA: TGTGCCAGCAGCCAAGATAGAAACGCGGGAGAGACCCAGTACTTC; CDR3: CASSQDRNAGETQYF
J: TRBJ1-5; size: few; D: TRBD1; V: TRBV20-1; DNA: TGCAGTGCTTCGCCGGACAGGTATCAGCCCCAGCATTTT; CDR3: CSASPDRYQPQHF
J: TRBJ1-5; size: few; D: -; V: TRBV6-1; DNA: TGTGCCAGCAGTAAACCCTTGGACAGCCCTAATCAGCCCCAGCATTTT; CDR3: CASSKPLDSPNQPQHF
J: TRBJ2-2; size: -; D: -; V: TRBV11-2; DNA: TGTGCCAGCAGCGCTCCGGGAAGGAGTACCGGGGAGCTGTTTTTT; CDR3: CASSAPGRSTGELFF
J: TRBJ2-1; size: -; D: -; V: TRBV12-3/TRBV12-4; DNA: TGTGCCAGCACCACCGGGACTTTCGATGAGCAGTTCTTC; CDR3: CASTTGTFDEQFF
J: TRBJ2-7; size: -; D: -; V: TRBV18; DNA: TGTGCCAGCTCACCGACAGGGGAGGGCGAGCAGTACTTC; CDR3: CASSPTGEGEQYF
J: TRBJ1-5; size: -; D: -; V: TRBV29-1; DNA: TGCAGCGTCCGACCCGACGGAGATCAGCCCCAGCATTTT; CDR3: CSVRPDGDQPQHF
J: TRBJ2-2; size: few; D: -; V: TRBV24-1; DNA: TGTGCCACCAGTGATTTTGCAGCCGGGGAGCTGTTTTTT; CDR3: CATSDFAAGELFF
J: TRBJ2-7; size: -; D: -; V: TRBV20-1; DNA: TGCAGTGCTGGAGTCAGGGGATGGTACGAGCAGTACTTC; CDR3: CSAGVRGWYEQYF
J: TRBJ1-4; size: many; D: TRBD1; V: TRBV7-9; DNA: TGTGCCAGCAGTCTAAAGACAGGGACTAATGAAAAACTGTTTTTT; CDR3: CASSLKTGTNEKLFF
J: TRBJ2-2; size: -; D: -; V: TRBV21-1; DNA: TGTGCCAGCAGCCAACCCAGGACAGGGGGCTTCGCGAACACCGGGGAGCTGTTTTTT; CDR3: CASSQPRTGGFANTGELFF
J: TRBJ1-1; size: few; D: -; V: TRBV6-1; DNA: TGTGCCAGCAGTCCACAGGGTTGGGAAATGAACACTGAAGCTTTCTTT; CDR3: CASSPQGWEMNTEAFF
J: TRBJ2-7; size: few; D: TRBD1; V: TRBV3-1; DNA: TGTGCCAGCAGCCCCCCGACCGGGACAGGGTTCTACGAGCAGTACTTC; CDR3: CASSPPTGTGFYEQYF
J: TRBJ2-1; size: many; D: -; V: TRBV7-2; DNA: TGTGCCAGCAGCTTTGACTTCATGAGCTCCTACAATGAGCAGTTCTTC; CDR3: CASSFDFMSSYNEQFF
J: TRBJ2-5; size: many; D: -; V: TRBV5-1; DNA: TGCGCTAGCAGCCCCCGAGGGTGGGAGACCCAGTACTTC; CDR3: CASSPRGWETQYF
J: TRBJ1-2; size: few; D: TRBD1; V: TRBV20-1; DNA: TGCAGTGCTGGACAGGGGGCAGGGGACTATGGCTACACCTTC; CDR3: CSAGQGAGDYGYTF
J: TRBJ1-1; size: -; D: -; V: TRBV4-3; DNA: TGCGCCAGCAGCCAAGACCGAAGCGCTGAAGCTTTCTTT; CDR3: CASSQDRSAEAFF
J: TRBJ2-1; size: -; D: -; V: TRBV7-9; DNA: TGTGCCAGCAGCTCCAGGGGGGGAGGGAACAATGAGCAGTTCTTC; CDR3: CASSSRGGGNNEQFF
J: TRBJ2-4; size: few; D: -; V: TRBV20-1; DNA: TGCAGTGCTAGAGAACCGGGACGACGGATAGCCAAAAACATTCAGTACTTC; CDR3: CSAREPGRRIAKNIQYF
J: TRBJ2-2; size: -; D: -; V: TRBV20-1; DNA: TGCAGTGCCACAAACGGGCCCGGGGAGCTGTTTTTT; CDR3: CSATNGPGELFF
J: TRBJ1-2; size: few; D: -; V: TRBV4-1; DNA: TGCGCCAGCAGCCAAGACGACTTTATCGGGGGTTCTTATGGCTACACCTTC; CDR3: CASSQDDFIGGSYGYTF
J: TRBJ1-2; size: many; D: -; V: TRBV4-1; DNA: TGCGCCAGCAGCCAAGAATACAGGGACCATGGCTACACCTTC; CDR3: CASSQEYRDHGYTF
J: TRBJ2-1; size: few; D: -; V: TRBV4-3; DNA: TGCGCCAGCAGCCAAGATCCCGGCGTTTTGTACAATGAGCAGTTCTTC; CDR3: CASSQDPGVLYNEQFF
J: TRBJ2-1; size: -; D: TRBD2; V: TRBV30; DNA: TGTGCCTGGAGTGACTCCGGTGTTAGCGGGAGCTGGAATGAGCAGTTCTTC; CDR3: CAWSDSGVSGSWNEQFF
J: TRBJ2-7; size: -; D: -; V: TRBV15; DNA: TGTGCCACCAGCAGAGATCCTGGCGGGCGGTACGAGCAGTACTTC; CDR3: CATSRDPGGRYEQYF
J: TRBJ1-3; size: -; D: TRBD1; V: TRBV11-2; DNA: TGTGCCAGCAGCTCCCTCAGGGACAGCGGAAGGTTCTCTGGAAACACCATATATTTT; CDR3: CASSSLRDSGRFSGNTIYF
J: TRBJ2-7; size: -; D: -; V: TRBV11-2; DNA: TGTGCCAGCAGCTTAGTTGTAGGCCGGGGTTACGAGCAGTACTTC; CDR3: CASSLVVGRGYEQYF
J: TRBJ2-7; size: -; D: TRBD1; V: TRBV24-1; DNA: TGTGCCACCAGTGACCACAGACAGGGTACCTACGAGCAGTACTTC; CDR3: CATSDHRQGTYEQYF
J: TRBJ2-1; size: few; D: TRBD1; V: TRBV6-1; DNA: TGTGCCAGCAGTCTCCGGGACAGAAGGGCTGAGCAGTTCTTC; CDR3: CASSLRDRRAEQFF
J: TRBJ1-1; size: -; D: TRBD1; V: TRBV18; DNA: TGTGCCAGCTCACCCATAACGACAGGGACGGACACTGAAGCTTTCTTT; CDR3: CASSPITTGTDTEAFF
J: TRBJ2-2; size: few; D: -; V: TRBV29-1; DNA: TGCAGCGCAAAGGGAACTACCTCGAACACCGGGGAGCTGTTTTTT; CDR3: CSAKGTTSNTGELFF
J: TRBJ1-1; size: few; D: -; V: TRBV20-1; DNA: TGCAGTGCTCCCCGGTCCGGGCTGGAGAACACTGAAGCTTTCTTT; CDR3: CSAPRSGLENTEAFF
J: TRBJ2-1; size: many; D: TRBD2; V: TRBV3-1; DNA: TGTGCCAGCAGCCAAGATTCGGGGGGTCCCCGGGGTGAGCAGTTCTTC; CDR3: CASSQDSGGPRGEQFF
J: TRBJ1-5; size: few; D: TRBD1; V: TRBV29-1; DNA: TGCAGCTCCCAGGGGAGGACAGGGCACAATCAGCCCCAGCATTTT; CDR3: CSSQGRTGHNQPQHF
J: TRBJ2-7; size: many; D: -; V: TRBV7-2; DNA: TGTGCCAGCAGCTCCGACAGGACCTACGAGCAGTACTTC; CDR3: CASSSDRTYEQYF
J: TRBJ2-7; size: few; D: TRBD2; V: TRBV20-1; DNA: TGCAGTGCTAGACCCCTAGCGGGAGTAGTTTACGAGCAGTACTTC; CDR3: CSARPLAGVVYEQYF
J: TRBJ2-1; size: few; D: -; V: TRBV20-1; DNA: TGCAGTGCTCCTGGGCCCACCTACAATGAGCAGTTCTTC; CDR3: CSAPGPTYNEQFF
J: TRBJ2-4; size: -; D: -; V: TRBV28; DNA: TGTGCCAGCGGAAGTTGGGACTTC; CDR3: CASGSWDF
J: TRBJ2-6; size: -; D: TRBD2; V: TRBV7-2; DNA: TGTGCCAGCAGCTTATGGCTAGCGGGAGTCTGGGCCAACGTCCTGACTTTC; CDR3: CASSLWLAGVWANVLTF
J: TRBJ2-1; size: -; D: TRBD2; V: TRBV24-1; DNA: TGTGCCACCAGTGACTCCGGGACTAGAACTTACAATGAGCAGTTCTTC; CDR3: CATSDSGTRTYNEQFF